This TCR beta chain was retrieved from a study of T-cell reconstitution after alpha-beta-depleted transplantation in children. Study observations and caveats: Recipient T cells and thymic progenitors that survived were the source of the high TCRbeta diversity seen at day 60 in some patients. Reportedly, roughly two months post-transplant, alpha-beta T cells arose from several hundred expanded graft clones.

A remark on this clonotype: Its antigen remains unknown.

This sample's TCRbeta library carried unique molecular identifier barcodes. TCRdb reprocessed the PCR reads via MiXCR and lists one record per CDR3 protein. Counted here are more than 200,000 distinct CDR3 sequences, about a sixth occurring once; the ten biggest clones make up about 41%. The clonotype originates from a male patient aged 2-10 years who had a stem cell transplant for acute lymphoblastic leukemia, so the T cells may come from the graft donor. The sequenced sample was PBMCs, mostly from graft donor cells, obtained 360 days after TCRalphabeta/CD19-depleted stem cell transplant.

Here the CDR3 reads CASSSHDRRYTEAFF. As DNA, the CDR3 is TGTGCCAGCAGCTCTCATGACAGGCGCTACACTGAAGCTTTCTTT. The chain couples TRBV7-9 to TRBJ1-1, with D perhaps TRBD1 (6 bases). Trimming cost V 4 bases and J 3 bases, with 15 bases left between them. The CDR3 runs to 15 residues. The germline CDR1 and CDR2 sequences are SEHNR and FQNEAQ (reference sequence).